This TCR beta chain was captured by sequencing in a study of T cells in Graves' hyperthyroidism and ophthalmopathy. About the research overall: Peripheral blood was collected at initial diagnosis, before any treatment. Overall study results and limits: Blood shared most expanded thyroid clonotypes above 0.001.

TCR beta CDR3 regions were amplified from RNA. Initially, a first-round RT-PCR of the TCR CDR3 employed the HTBI primer set. TCRdb ran MiXCR on the multiplex PCR reads and lists one entry per CDR3 protein. The table includes about 200,000 distinct CDR3 sequences, approximately 20% detected once. V lost 0 bases to trimming and J lost 4 bases, with 12 bases between them. CDR1 MNHEY and CDR2 SVGAGI come from the germline V gene. The CDR3 contains 15 residues. Calling Graves' hyperthyroidism stable meant ophthalmopathy did not progress within 18 months. The diagnoses drew upon clinical symptoms, serum thyroxine and TRAb, thyroid ultrasound and orbital computed tomography. In this sample, this clonotype turned up many times. Its specificity is not known.

The receptor was isolated from a man aged 35-49 years with Graves' hyperthyroidism. Sequencing was carried out using blood. This chain connects TRBV6-5 to TRBJ1-2; D remains ambiguous. The CDR3 loop reads CASSYSGRYLYGYTF. CDR3 sequence (DNA): TGTGCCAGCAGTTACTCGGGCAGGTACCTCTATGGCTACACCTTC.